The entry below gives a single TCR beta chain sequence along with its context. Antigen: not known. Germline is not matched at one junction end, which may reflect a read error. The source of the sample is a study of T cells in Graves' hyperthyroidism and ophthalmopathy. TCR beta CDR3 sequences were amplified from RNA transcripts. TCR CDR3 underwent first-round RT-PCR with the HTBI primer set. TCRdb re-derived calls from the multiplex PCR reads in MiXCR, one entry per CDR3 protein. The table shows over 650,000 distinct CDR3 sequences, with less than 45% occurring only once. Germline CDR1 SGHVS, CDR2 FNYEAQ. This CDR3 is 18 amino acids long. General observations from the study: Blood samples included most of the expanded thyroid clonotypes exceeding 0.001.

The clonotype originates from an adult man with Graves' disease, either hyperthyroidism or ophthalmopathy (not recorded which). The chain links TRBV7-6 to TRBJ2-2, with no clear D. Sequenced: peripheral blood or thyroid tissue (not recorded which). This CDR3 reads CASSVAPSWNKNTGELFF. CDR3 in DNA: TGTGCCAGCAGCGTAGCCCCGTCCTGGAATAAGAACACCGGGGAGCTGTTTTTT.